This T cell receptor (beta chain) originates from a study of T cells in Graves' hyperthyroidism and ophthalmopathy. V lost 1 base, J lost 7 bases, and 1 base stayed unmatched. Germline-derived CDR1 and CDR2 are DFQATT and SNEGSKA (reference sequence). The CDR3 has 13 residues. It was RNA transcripts that yielded the amplified TCR beta CDR3 regions. Using the HTBI primer set, a first-round RT-PCR was run on the TCR CDR3. MiXCR, run by TCRdb on the multiplex PCR reads, gives a single entry per CDR3 protein. The table shows roughly 350,000 distinct CDR3 sequences, with approximately 15% occurring only once.

The sample consisted of blood. This sequence joins TRBV20-1 and TRBJ1-6; 7 bases align to TRBD1. This clonotype was sampled from a woman in her twenties or thirties with Graves' hyperthyroidism. This chain's CDR3 is CSARVDRNSPLHF. The CDR3 region has the DNA TGCAGTGCTAGAGTGGACAGGAATTCACCCCTCCACTTT.